The 27 T cell receptor beta chains in this list originate from one sample, sequenced in a study of blood T cell repertoires in COVID-19. The assay was immunoSEQ multiplex PCR, and TCRdb's table has in-frame clones only and misses some. The repertoire holds 110,000 or so clones, with roughly 80% as singletons. The sample consisted of peripheral blood. These receptor sequences come from a human donor in a cohort sampled during active COVID-19.

The rearrangement links TRBV7-9 to TRBJ2-1, with 7 bases fitting TRBD1. CDR1 and CDR2 from the germline V gene are SEHNR and FQNEAQ (reference sequence). Losses at the gene ends were 5 bases for V and 8 bases for J; bases not matched to a gene: 9. The CDR3 has 14 residues. CDR3 in DNA: TGTGCCAGCAGCCCCCGACAGGGCCCCGATGAGCAGTTCTTC. The encoded protein is CASSPRQGPDEQFF.

The chain joins TRBV28 to TRBJ2-2, with TRBD2 identical over 8 bases. The CDR3 runs to 14 residues. Germline lookup yields CDR1 MDHEN and CDR2 SYDVKM. V was pared by 5 bases and J by 6 bases, with 5 bases of the junction left unmatched. CDR3 nucleotides: TGTGCCAGCAGTGCAGCACTAGCGGCCGGGGAGCTGTTTTTT. Translated, it gives CASSAALAAGELFF.

This sequence joins TRBV4-3 and TRBJ2-7, with D possibly TRBD1 on 6 matching bases. CDR1 is LGHNA, CDR2 YSLEER, per germline. This CDR3 is 14 amino acids long. V lost 4 bases, J lost 7 bases, and 17 bases lay in between. In nucleotides, the CDR3 is TGCGCCAGCAGCCTTGTAGTAGGGACAAAGGAGCAGTACTTC. Encoded protein: CASSLVVGTKEQYF.

This clone came up once. This chain joins TRBV5-1 and TRBJ2-1; TRBD1 agrees at 10 bases. The length of the CDR3 is 15 residues. Germline values: CDR1 SGHRS, CDR2 YFSETQ. The J segment lost 4 bases and the V segment lost 4 bases, leaving 5 bases of the junction unmatched. DNA of the CDR3: TGCGCCAGCAGCGCACTGGGACAGGGGTACAATGAGCAGTTCTTC. Translation gives CASSALGQGYNEQFF.

V is TRBV5-4 and J is TRBJ2-2; 8 bases line up with TRBD2. CDR3 length equals 15 residues. Trimming at V came to 0 bases and at J to 5 bases, leaving 3 bases not matched to a gene. Germline V CDR1 and CDR2: SGHNT, YYREEE (reference sequence). The CDR3 nucleotides are TGTGCCAGCAGCTTGGGCGGGAGGCCTACCGGGGAGCTGTTTTTT. Encoded protein: CASSLGGRPTGELFF.

The chain combines TRBV9 with TRBJ2-2; no clear D gene. In germline, CDR1 is SGDLS, CDR2 YYNGEE. Trimming took 3 bases from V and 4 from J, leaving 10 bases between them. The CDR3 length is 14 residues. CDR3 nucleotide sequence: TGTGCCAGCAGCGAAACAGTGACCACCGGGGAGCTGTTTTTT. Translating gives CASSETVTTGELFF.

The CDR3 DNA reads as TGTGCCAGCAGCCAAACAGGGGGTCAGCCCCAGCATTTT. Residues: CASSQTGGQPQHF. The chain couples TRBV11-3 to TRBJ1-5, with 8 bases identical to TRBD1. From germline, CDR1 is SGHNT and CDR2 YENEEA. The CDR3 has 13 residues. After removal of 5 bases from V and 6 bases from J, the junction contained 3 bases not matched to a gene.

The chain links TRBV5-1 to TRBJ2-3; D may be TRBD1 (5 bases). The CDR3 has 16 amino acids. Per germline, CDR1 SGHRS and CDR2 YFSETQ. The germline V and J ends were trimmed by 0 bases and 1 base, with 12 bases remaining between them. The CDR3 loop reads CASSLELIRGTDTQYF. The CDR3 DNA sequence: TGCGCCAGCAGCTTGGAACTAATCAGGGGCACAGATACGCAGTATTTT.

The chain employs TRBV6-1 and TRBJ1-2; D is ambiguous. Germline V gene sequence: CDR1 MNHNS, CDR2 SASEGT. Trimming cost V 1 base and J 5 bases, with 11 bases left between them. This CDR3 contains 14 residues. Here the CDR3 DNA reads TGTGCCAGCAGTGAAGTGAGTGCAGGTTATGGCTACACCTTC. This translates into CASSEVSAGYGYTF.

J is TRBJ1-2 and V is TRBV6-1; TRBD1 agrees at 7 bases. The CDR3 sequence is 16 residues long. Per the germline V gene, CDR1 is MNHNS and CDR2 is SASEGT. The junction had 10 bases not matched to a gene; V was cut back by 2 bases and J by 4 bases. CDR3: CASSEYGGQTLYGYTF. The CDR3 nucleotides are TGTGCCAGCAGTGAATACGGGGGACAGACTCTCTATGGCTACACCTTC.

The genes are TRBV3-1 (or the pseudogene TRBV3-2) and TRBJ1-2; D not resolved. The CDR3 covers 15 residues. The germline CDR1 and CDR2 sequences are LGHDT and YNNKEL (reference sequence). The V end lost 2 bases, the J end lost 8 bases, and 18 bases lay between the germline ends. CDR3 residues: CASSQYTDLRVGYTF. As DNA, the CDR3 is TGTGCCAGCAGCCAATACACGGATCTGAGGGTCGGCTACACCTTC.

In its sample, this clone was seen a few times. The rearrangement joins TRBV5-6 to TRBJ1-1; 7 nucleotides line up with TRBD1. Germline V gene data show CDR1 as SGHDT and CDR2 as YYEEEE. The V and J ends lost 4 bases and 4 bases, in that order; junction bases with no gene match: 7. The CDR3 is 14 residues long. CDR3 protein: CASSQPGGATEAFF. CDR3 in DNA: TGTGCCAGCAGCCAACCAGGGGGAGCCACTGAAGCTTTCTTT.

The V gene is TRBV30, the J gene TRBJ1-2; a weak D match, TRBD1 (6 bases). Trimming cost V 3 bases and J 0 bases, with 14 bases left between them. The CDR3 loop spans 15 amino acids. Germline V lookup: CDR1 GTSNPN, CDR2 SVGIG (reference sequence). The CDR3 here is CAWRLGTSPNYGYTF. CDR3 DNA sequence: TGTGCCTGGAGGCTAGGGACATCCCCTAACTATGGCTACACCTTC.

The chain is built from TRBV6-6 and TRBJ1-5, with 9 bases matching TRBD1. The CDR3 is 16 residues long. Per the germline V gene, CDR1 is MNHNY and CDR2 is SVGAGI (reference sequence). The ends lost 0 bases at V and 6 bases at J; junction bases unmatched: 6. CDR3 region: CASSYSGQGGGQPQHF. As DNA, the CDR3 is TGTGCCAGCAGTTACTCGGGACAGGGAGGAGGTCAGCCCCAGCATTTT.

The chain has TRBV7-9 and TRBJ1-1; D unclear. This CDR3 comprises 14 residues. CDR1 SEHNR and CDR2 FQNEAQ come from the germline V gene (reference sequence). The V end lost 2 bases, the J end lost 5 bases, and 12 bases lay between the germline ends. The CDR3 DNA is TGTGCCAGCAGCTTACTGGCGGGCGCGACTGAAGCTTTCTTT. This gives the protein CASSLLAGATEAFF.

This clone was counted between two and nine times. The chain has TRBV27 and TRBJ1-2, with 8 bases that match TRBD1. J was trimmed by 13 bases and V by 6 bases; bases with no gene match: 10. CDR1 and CDR2 from the germline V gene are MNHEY and SMNVEV (reference sequence). This CDR3 comprises 12 residues. CDR3 bases: TGTGCCAGCAGCACCCGGACAGGGTCTAGCACCTTC. It translates to CASSTRTGSSTF.

The CDR3 DNA reads as TGTGCCAGCAGCCGTTCTAGCGGGGGGTACAATGAGCAGTTCTTC. Encoded protein: CASSRSSGGYNEQFF. The chain has TRBV7-2 and TRBJ2-1; 11 positions match TRBD2. J lost 4 bases, V lost 5 bases, and 4 bases had no gene match. The CDR3 has 15 residues. The germline CDR1 and CDR2 sequences are SGHTA and FQGNSA.

The chain uses TRBV18 and TRBJ2-7; 8 bases fit TRBD2. Germline CDR1 is KGHSH and CDR2 is LQKENI. The V segment lost 3 bases and the J segment 10 bases; nucleotides outside the gene matches: 11. The CDR3 runs 14 residues. In DNA, the CDR3 is TGTGCCAGCTCACCGCGGGACCGGCGGGAGGAACAGTACTTC. It specifies CASSPRDRREEQYF.

The rearrangement joins TRBV5-4 to TRBJ2-2; D remains ambiguous. The CDR3 contains 16 residues. Germline CDR1 is SGHNT and CDR2 is YYREEE (reference sequence). The V end lost 1 base, the J end lost 4 bases, and 14 bases lay between the germline ends. The CDR3 nucleotides read TGTGCCAGCAGCTTGTTACCGGTTGGTACCACCGGGGAGCTGTTTTTT. Translating gives CASSLLPVGTTGELFF.

V gene TRBV5-1 combines with J gene TRBJ1-6; 7 positions agree with TRBD1. Germline V gene data show CDR1 as SGHRS and CDR2 as YFSETQ. The CDR3 contains 15 residues. The V and J ends lost 0 bases and 8 bases, in that order; junction bases with no gene match: 5. The DNA of the CDR3 is TGCGCCAGCAGCTTGGGACAGGGTTTGTATTCACCCCTCCACTTT. Translation: CASSLGQGLYSPLHF.

The V and J genes are TRBV14 and TRBJ2-7, with TRBD1 matching 8 bases. The germline CDR1 and CDR2 sequences are SGHDN and FVKESK. V was clipped by 0 bases and J by 1 base; unmatched bases: 14. The CDR3 is 19 amino acids. The CDR3 region is CASSQEAPGGRGESYEQYF. The CDR3 DNA is TGTGCCAGCAGCCAAGAGGCGCCAGGGGGCCGTGGGGAATCCTACGAGCAGTACTTC.

The chain links TRBV5-3 to TRBJ2-5, with 9 bases identical to TRBD2. TRBV5-3 is flagged as an ORF with uncertain function. CDR3 size: 16 residues. V trimming: 4 bases; J trimming: 5 bases; junction bases outside the gene matches: 12. This CDR3 is CARSRYNGTSPETQYF. In DNA, the CDR3 is TGTGCCAGAAGCAGGTATAACGGGACTAGCCCTGAGACCCAGTACTTC.

This chain links TRBV6-2 or TRBV6-3 with TRBJ2-7; 9 nucleotides align to TRBD1. CDR1 is MNHEY and CDR2 is SVGEGT in the germline V gene. CDR3 size: 17 residues. The J segment lost 6 bases and the V segment lost 5 bases, leaving 17 bases of the junction unmatched. CDR3 nucleotide sequence: TGTGCCAGCAGTCCCCGAGTACAGGGGGCGCTGAAACTCGAGCAGTACTTC. Translation: CASSPRVQGALKLEQYF.

The V gene is TRBV25-1, the J gene TRBJ2-5, with 7 bases fitting TRBD1. This CDR3 region has 15 residues. Germline V CDR1 and CDR2: MGHDK, SYGVNS. The ends lost 5 bases at V and 2 bases at J; junction bases unmatched: 8. The CDR3 reads CASSTRQGLQETQYF. Here the CDR3 DNA reads TGTGCCAGCAGTACTCGACAGGGCCTTCAAGAGACCCAGTACTTC.

This clone was seen a few times. The V call is TRBV3-1 (or the pseudogene TRBV3-2), the J call TRBJ1-1, with D unresolved. CDR1 and CDR2 (germline): LGHDT, YNNKEL (reference sequence). The V gene lost 6 bases and the J gene lost 1 base, with 9 bases spanning the gap. The CDR3 spans 13 residues. CDR3 DNA sequence: TGTGCCAGCAGACGACTCGGGAACACTGAAGCTTTCTTT. Amino acids: CASRRLGNTEAFF.

This clone was counted only a few times. CDR3 DNA: TGTGCCTGGAGTGTTAGCAGGAACACCGGGGAGCTGTTTTTT. Amino acid sequence: CAWSVSRNTGELFF. The chain couples TRBV30 to TRBJ2-2; no firm D call. Trimming shortened V by 0 bases and J by 1 base, and 6 bases separated the two germline ends. The CDR3 is 14 residues long. The germline V gene encodes CDR1 GTSNPN and CDR2 SVGIG (reference sequence).

About this clone: Other DNA variants within this sample encode the same CDR3. The rearrangement links TRBV18 to TRBJ1-5, with D possibly matching TRBD1 (5 bases). Trimming stripped 0 bases from V and 4 bases from J, with 7 bases between. There are 14 residues in the CDR3. Germline loops: CDR1 KGHSH, CDR2 LQKENI. The CDR3 sequence: CASSPPGGNQPQHF. CDR3 bases: TGTGCCAGCTCACCACCTGGGGGGAATCAGCCCCAGCATTTT.